The 10 T cell receptor beta chains listed next were all sequenced from one sample in a study of T cells after yellow fever vaccination. TCRdb itself ran the 5' RACE reads through MiXCR, one entry per CDR3 protein. The sample has approximately 300,000 distinct CDR3 sequences; 8.7% are singletons. The material was PBMCs, obtained on the day of the first yellow fever vaccination. All receptors derive from a man between 18 and 29 years old who received the YFV17D yellow fever vaccine.

This clonotype was seen many times. The chain links TRBV6-2 or TRBV6-3 to TRBJ1-5; D unclear. The CDR3 runs to 14 residues. V dropped 7 bases and J dropped 7 bases, with 17 bases sitting between them. Per the germline V gene, CDR1 is MNHEY and CDR2 is SVGEGT. The CDR3 region has the DNA TGTGCCAGCACCACGGTCCCGTTTTCGCAGCCCCAGCATTTT. Amino acids: CASTTVPFSQPQHF.

At least ten counts were recorded for this clonotype. The chain recombines TRBV7-9 with TRBJ1-2; 8 bases fit TRBD1. The junction had 10 bases not matched to a gene; V was cut back by 6 bases and J by 1 base. The CDR3 extends over 16 amino acids. Germline lookup yields CDR1 SEHNR and CDR2 FQNEAQ (reference sequence). The DNA of the CDR3 is TGTGCCAGCAGATATTTGACGGGACAGGTTAACTATGGCTACACCTTC. Residues: CASRYLTGQVNYGYTF. The variable domain in full, completed from reference TRBV7-9 and TRBJ1-2, reads DTGVSQNPRHKITKRGQNVTFRCDPISEHNRLYWYRQTLGQGPEFLTYFQNEAQLEKSRLLSDRFSAERPKGSFSTLEIQRTEQGDSAMYLCASRYLTGQVNYGYTFGSGTRLTVV.

At least ten counts were recorded for this clonotype. This chain links TRBV29-1 with TRBJ2-5; 7 nucleotides align to TRBD2. CDR3 length: 12 amino acids. Losses at the gene ends were 6 bases for V and 2 bases for J; bases not matched to a gene: 3. CDR1 is SQVTM and CDR2 is ANQGSEA in the germline V gene. The CDR3: CSVWGGQETQYF. The CDR3 nucleotides read TGCAGCGTCTGGGGGGGGCAAGAGACCCAGTACTTC.

This rearrangement joins TRBV10-3 to TRBJ1-2; 7 bases are a match to TRBD1. J was trimmed by 2 bases and V by 6 bases; bases with no gene match: 9. The germline V gene has CDR1 ENHRY and CDR2 SYGVKD. CDR3 length equals 15 residues. The chain's CDR3 is CAIRRQGGENYGYTF. The CDR3 DNA follows: TGTGCCATCAGGAGACAGGGAGGAGAAAACTATGGCTACACCTTC.

The rearrangement joins TRBV6-2 or TRBV6-3 to TRBJ1-2; D uncertain. V lost 2 bases to trimming and J lost 5 bases, with 6 bases between them. The CDR3 is made up of 12 amino acids. Germline CDR1 is MNHEY and CDR2 is SVGEGT. Written as DNA, the CDR3 is TGTGCCAGCAGTTACGGGCATTATGGCTACACCTTC. Translated: CASSYGHYGYTF.

In this sample, this clonotype turned up many times. The chain combines TRBV5-5 with TRBJ2-2; 9 bases fit TRBD1. Germline V lookup: CDR1 SGHKS, CDR2 YYEKEE (reference sequence). The CDR3 loop spans 15 amino acids. V gave up 5 bases and J gave up 4 bases; unmatched junction bases: 6. CDR3 amino acids: CASSKTGGITGELFF. CDR3 coding DNA: TGTGCCAGCAGTAAGACAGGGGGGATCACCGGGGAGCTGTTTTTT.

The table lists this clonotype with many counts. The CDR3 is CASSLGPITGGTGELFF. The CDR3 DNA follows: TGCGCCAGCAGCTTGGGACCCATTACCGGGGGCACCGGGGAGCTGTTTTTT. The chain links TRBV5-1 to TRBJ2-2; a weak D match, TRBD2 (6 bases). Trimming shortened V by 0 bases and J by 4 bases, and 16 bases separated the two germline ends. Germline values: CDR1 SGHRS, CDR2 YFSETQ. There are 17 residues in the CDR3.

The V gene is TRBV7-2, the J gene TRBJ2-1, with D perhaps given as TRBD1 or TRBD2 (5 bases each). Germline lookup yields CDR1 SGHTA and CDR2 FQGNSA. The CDR3 runs 16 residues. V shed 4 bases and J shed 4 bases, with 17 bases lying between them. The CDR3, as DNA: TGTGCCAGCAGCTCGACAGAACCCGGAGGATACAATGAGCAGTTCTTC. Its protein is CASSSTEPGGYNEQFF.

The J gene is TRBJ2-2, the V gene TRBV5-1; 7 bases match TRBD1. The germline V gene has CDR1 SGHRS and CDR2 YFSETQ. This CDR3 comprises 14 residues. J gave up 6 bases and V 4 bases, and 6 bases lay outside the gene matches. CDR3 sequence: CASSTTGVAGELFF. CDR3 DNA: TGCGCCAGCAGCACCACAGGGGTGGCCGGGGAGCTGTTTTTT.

This clonotype was picked up a small number of times. The gene calls are TRBV3-1 and TRBJ1-3; 7 bases are a match to TRBD1. The CDR3 is 15 residues long. Per germline, CDR1 LGHDT and CDR2 YNNKEL (reference sequence). J was trimmed by 0 bases and V by 5 bases; bases with no gene match: 4. DNA for the CDR3: TGTGCCAGCAGCTCAGGGGGAAGCTCTGGAAACACCATATATTTT. Amino acids: CASSSGGSSGNTIYF.